This T cell receptor (beta chain) was recorded in a study of control samples from healthy donors and cancer patients. To note about this clone: In the same sample, other DNA sequences code for this CDR3.

The CDR3 spans 15 residues. Germline CDR1 is SGHRS and CDR2 is YFSETQ. V gave up 3 bases and J gave up 1 base, with 12 bases separating them. Only in-frame clones appear in the TCRdb table, and some are missing; sequencing was by immunoSEQ multiplex PCR. The sample has under 200,000 clones; roughly 92% are singletons. Sequencing was done on a sample of blood. This sequence joins TRBV5-1 and TRBJ2-3; D may be TRBD1 (8 bases). This TCR derives from a woman aged 25-40 years in good health. CDR3 region: CASSSTGGGTDTQYF. The DNA of the CDR3 is TGCGCCAGCAGCTCCACAGGGGGGGGCACAGATACGCAGTATTTT.